The rows below give T cell receptor beta chains drawn from one sample of a study of blood T cell repertoires in COVID-19. Libraries were prepared by immunoSEQ multiplex PCR; TCRdb keeps only in-frame clonotypes and omits some of them. The sample records 190,000 or so clones, over 75% being singletons. Sequencing was carried out using peripheral blood. These receptors were collected from a woman of 80 years or more with acute or convalescent COVID-19. Each CDR3 is given with its conserved first and last residue. D genes are given only for firm matches. Rows give clone size only sometimes, using once, few, many, or a class for an expanded clone.

V gene,CDR3 length,clone size,J gene,D gene,CDR3 protein,CDR3 DNA
TRBV6-5,13,.,TRBJ1-2,.,CASTPDGSYGYTF,TGTGCCAGCACACCTGACGGGAGCTATGGCTACACCTTC
TRBV19,15,once,TRBJ1-1,TRBD1,CASSTQGAANTEAFF,TGTGCCAGTAGTACCCAGGGGGCCGCGAACACTGAAGCTTTCTTT
TRBV5-1,16,.,TRBJ2-2,TRBD1,CASSLKSGGSTGELFF,TGCGCCAGCAGCTTAAAGTCAGGGGGCAGTACCGGGGAGCTGTTTTTT
TRBV27,13,.,TRBJ1-2,.,CASSFRLGEGYTF,TGTGCCAGCAGTTTTAGGCTGGGAGAAGGCTACACCTTC
TRBV11-2,14,.,TRBJ2-5,.,CASSLDARQETQYF,TGTGCCAGCAGCTTAGACGCCAGACAAGAGACCCAGTACTTC
TRBV6-2/TRBV6-3,15,.,TRBJ2-3,.,CASSSKEGRTDTQYF,TGTGCCAGCAGTTCCAAGGAGGGGCGCACAGATACGCAGTATTTT
TRBV6-2/TRBV6-3,15,.,TRBJ2-1,TRBD1,CASSYQGAAYNEQFF,TGTGCCAGCAGTTACCAGGGGGCGGCCTACAATGAGCAGTTCTTC
TRBV7-9,13,.,TRBJ1-3,.,CASRASSGNTIYF,TGTGCCAGCAGGGCCAGCTCTGGAAACACCATATATTTT
TRBV19,15,few,TRBJ1-5,.,CASSIAGSNNQPQHF,TGTGCCAGTAGTATAGCGGGGTCTAACAATCAGCCCCAGCATTTT
TRBV5-1,14,.,TRBJ1-1,TRBD1,CASSPGGDGAEAFF,TGCGCCAGCAGCCCAGGGGGCGACGGCGCTGAAGCTTTCTTT
TRBV6-5,15,few,TRBJ2-1,TRBD2,CASRWTSGSYNEQFF,TGTGCCAGCAGATGGACTAGCGGTTCCTACAATGAGCAGTTCTTC
TRBV10-3,14,few,TRBJ1-1,.,CAISESMANTEAFF,TGTGCCATCAGTGAGTCGATGGCTAACACTGAAGCTTTCTTT
TRBV10-1,18,.,TRBJ2-4,TRBD2,CASSESRLAGAAKNIQYF,TGCGCCAGCAGTGAGTCACGACTAGCGGGAGCGGCCAAAAACATTCAGTACTTC
TRBV21-1,16,once,TRBJ1-4,.,CASSKGPRGLREKLFF,TGTGCCAGCAGCAAAGGGCCCCGGGGGTTACGGGAAAAACTGTTTTTT
TRBV7-2,13,.,TRBJ1-2,.,CASSLGTDHGYTF,TGTGCCAGCAGCTTAGGCACAGACCATGGCTACACCTTC
TRBV11-2,17,.,TRBJ2-2,TRBD1,CASRTWSGTGVSGELFF,TGTGCCAGCAGAACCTGGTCCGGGACAGGGGTTTCCGGGGAGCTGTTTTTT
TRBV18,15,.,TRBJ2-5,.,CASSPKSRAGETQYF,TGTGCCAGCTCACCGAAGTCCAGGGCTGGAGAGACCCAGTACTTC
TRBV19,19,.,TRBJ2-6,TRBD2,CASSSLRDGRLTGANVLTF,TGTGCCAGTAGTAGCCTTAGGGACGGGAGGTTAACTGGGGCCAACGTCCTGACTTTC
TRBV30,15,.,TRBJ2-1,TRBD2,CAWASRAGGYNEQFF,TGTGCCTGGGCCTCCAGGGCGGGAGGGTACAATGAGCAGTTCTTC
TRBV7-2,14,few,TRBJ2-2,.,CASSLLRAAGELFF,TGTGCCAGCAGCTTATTGAGGGCTGCCGGGGAGCTGTTTTTT
TRBV7-2,11,.,TRBJ1-1,.,CASTGGIGAFF,TGTGCCAGCACCGGGGGGATTGGGGCTTTCTTT
TRBV11-2,18,.,TRBJ1-4,TRBD1,CASSLRQGISKANEKLFF,TGTGCCAGCAGCCTAAGACAGGGAATAAGTAAGGCTAATGAAAAACTGTTTTTT
TRBV19,15,.,TRBJ1-3,.,CASNPSVLLRNTIYF,TGTGCCAGTAACCCCTCGGTCCTCTTGAGAAACACCATATATTTT
TRBV18,15,.,TRBJ1-2,TRBD1,CASSPTDREDYGYTF,TGTGCCAGCTCACCAACGGACAGGGAAGACTATGGCTACACCTTC
TRBV20-1,13,few,TRBJ1-5,.,CSASLQGGQPQHF,TGCAGTGCTAGTTTGCAGGGAGGACAGCCCCAGCATTTT
TRBV30,13,.,TRBJ2-7,TRBD2,CAYVAGGSYEQYF,TGTGCCTACGTAGCGGGAGGCTCCTACGAGCAGTACTTC
TRBV7-9,15,.,TRBJ2-3,TRBD2,CASSPTSGSTDTQYF,TGTGCCAGCAGCCCGACTAGCGGGAGCACAGATACGCAGTATTTT
TRBV12-3/TRBV12-4,13,.,TRBJ1-1,TRBD1,CASSRQGRTEAFF,TGTGCCAGCAGTCGACAGGGGAGGACTGAAGCTTTCTTT
TRBV24-1,9,once,TRBJ1-1,.,CAPSTEAFF,TGTGCCCCTAGCACTGAAGCTTTCTTT
TRBV30,16,.,TRBJ2-5,TRBD2,CAWSGSGGRAVETQYF,TGTGCCTGGAGTGGTTCGGGCGGGAGGGCGGTAGAGACCCAGTACTTC
TRBV11-2,15,.,TRBJ1-4,TRBD1,CASSFRPGGVEKLFF,TGTGCCAGCAGCTTTCGTCCAGGGGGCGTTGAAAAACTGTTTTTT
TRBV9,14,.,TRBJ1-2,.,CASSVGEGRNGYTF,TGTGCCAGCAGCGTAGGGGAGGGTAGAAATGGCTACACCTTC
TRBV15,14,.,TRBJ1-2,.,CATSRETANYGYTF,TGTGCCACCAGCAGAGAGACAGCCAATTATGGCTACACCTTC
TRBV7-8,13,.,TRBJ1-2,.,CASSPRVYYGYTF,TGTGCCAGCAGCCCCAGGGTTTACTATGGCTACACCTTC
TRBV12-3/TRBV12-4,11,.,TRBJ2-1,.,CASTKLTEQFF,TGTGCCAGCACCAAGCTAACTGAGCAGTTCTTC
TRBV7-9,14,.,TRBJ1-1,.,CASRPGHPNTEAFF,TGTGCCAGCAGGCCTGGACACCCGAACACTGAAGCTTTCTTT
TRBV4-1,15,.,TRBJ2-4,.,CASSQDPGAKNIQYF,TGCGCCAGCAGCCAAGATCCAGGAGCCAAAAACATTCAGTACTTC
TRBV30,14,once,TRBJ2-7,.,CAWSGGGSSYEQYF,TGTGCCTGGAGTGGAGGTGGGAGCTCCTACGAGCAGTACTTC
TRBV3-1/TRBV3-2,14,.,TRBJ2-4,.,CASSQAGGRNIQYF,TGTGCCAGCAGCCAAGCGGGGGGCAGGAACATTCAGTACTTC
TRBV27,16,.,TRBJ2-7,TRBD2,CASRTERGLTPYEQYF,TGTGCCAGCAGAACCGAGCGGGGGTTGACGCCCTACGAGCAGTACTTC
TRBV5-1,15,.,TRBJ2-1,TRBD1,CASSRDRGSYNEQFF,TGCGCCAGCAGCCGAGACAGGGGCTCCTACAATGAGCAGTTCTTC
TRBV10-3,14,.,TRBJ2-7,TRBD1,CAISDKDRADEQYF,TGTGCCATCAGTGATAAGGACAGGGCCGACGAGCAGTACTTC
TRBV9,17,.,TRBJ1-2,TRBD1,CASSPGQGDYRWGGYTF,TGTGCCAGCAGCCCCGGACAGGGAGATTACCGATGGGGAGGCTACACCTTC
TRBV16,16,few,TRBJ1-5,.,CASSQSLQGSNQPQHF,TGTGCCAGCAGCCAATCGTTACAGGGTTCTAATCAGCCCCAGCATTTT